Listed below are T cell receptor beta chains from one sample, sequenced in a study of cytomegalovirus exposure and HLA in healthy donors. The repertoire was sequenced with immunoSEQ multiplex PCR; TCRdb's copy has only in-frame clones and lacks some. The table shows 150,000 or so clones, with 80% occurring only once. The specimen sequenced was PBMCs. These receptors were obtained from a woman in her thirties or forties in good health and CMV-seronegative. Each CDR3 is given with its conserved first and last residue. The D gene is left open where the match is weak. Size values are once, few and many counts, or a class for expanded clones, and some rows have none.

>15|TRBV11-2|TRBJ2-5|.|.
TGTGCCAGCAGCTTAGCCTACGGATATCCTAGAGAGCAGTACTTC
CASSLAYGYPREQYF
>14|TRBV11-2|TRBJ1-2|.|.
TGTGCCAGCAGCTTAGATGGCTTTAACTATGGCTACACCTTC
CASSLDGFNYGYTF
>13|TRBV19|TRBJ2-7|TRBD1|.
TGTGCCAGTAGTATCCAGACAGGGGACGAGCAGTACTTC
CASSIQTGDEQYF
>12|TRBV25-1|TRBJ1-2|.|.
TGTGCCAGCAGTGACAGTCTTTTACCTTACACCTTC
CASSDSLLPYTF
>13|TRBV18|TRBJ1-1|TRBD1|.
TGTGCCAGCTCAACCACAGGGGACACTGAAGCTTTCTTT
CASSTTGDTEAFF
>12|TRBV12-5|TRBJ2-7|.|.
TGTGCTAGTGGTCAGGGAACCTACGAGCAGTACTTC
CASGQGTYEQYF
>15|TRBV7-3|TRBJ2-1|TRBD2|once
TGTGCCAGCAGCTTGACTAGCGGGGGTAGCGTTGAGCAGTTCTTC
CASSLTSGGSVEQFF
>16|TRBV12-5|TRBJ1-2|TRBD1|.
TGTGCTAGTGGTTTGGTACTGGGTGCAGGGGGCCATGGCTACACCTTC
CASGLVLGAGGHGYTF
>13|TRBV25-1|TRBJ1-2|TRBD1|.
TGTGCCAGCAGATTGACAGGGGCCTATGGCTACACCTTC
CASRLTGAYGYTF
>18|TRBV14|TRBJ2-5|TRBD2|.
TGTGCCAGCAGCCAAGATCGGCTAGCGGGAGCAATGACAGAGACCCAGTACTTC
CASSQDRLAGAMTETQYF
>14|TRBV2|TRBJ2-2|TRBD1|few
TGTGCCAGCAAGGGACAGGGGGCAACCGGGGAGCTGTTTTTT
CASKGQGATGELFF
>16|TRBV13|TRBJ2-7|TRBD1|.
TGTGCCAGCAGCCGACAGGGGGCGCCAGAAGATTACGAGCAGTACTTC
CASSRQGAPEDYEQYF
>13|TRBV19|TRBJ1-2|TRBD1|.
TGTGCCAGTAGCCCAGACAGGGGGCAAGGCTACACCTTC
CASSPDRGQGYTF
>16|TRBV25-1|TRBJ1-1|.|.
TGTGCCAGCAGTGAAGAGGGCGGAATATCGAACACTGAAGCTTTCTTT
CASSEEGGISNTEAFF
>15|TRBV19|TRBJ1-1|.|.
TGTGCCAGTAGTTTCCCCGCCAGGGGAAACACTGAAGCTTTCTTT
CASSFPARGNTEAFF
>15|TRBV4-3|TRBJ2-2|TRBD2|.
TGCGCCAGCAGCCAAGGCGGGAGGGCGAACGGGGAGCTGTTTTTT
CASSQGGRANGELFF
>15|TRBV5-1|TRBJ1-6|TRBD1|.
TGCGCCAGCAGCTCGAGACAGGGCCAAGATTCACCCCTCCACTTT
CASSSRQGQDSPLHF
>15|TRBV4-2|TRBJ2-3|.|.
TGTGCCAGCAGCCAGATTCTAGCTAGCACAGATACGCAGTATTTT
CASSQILASTDTQYF
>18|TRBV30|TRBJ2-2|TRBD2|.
TGTGCCTGGAGTAAGATTTGGACTAGCGGGGGGAACACCGGGGAGCTGTTTTTT
CAWSKIWTSGGNTGELFF
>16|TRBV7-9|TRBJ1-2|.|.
TGTGCCAGCAGCCCCCCTCCCGGGCAGGGCATCGGTGGCTACACCTTC
CASSPPPGQGIGGYTF
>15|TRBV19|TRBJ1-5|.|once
TGTGCCACCCAAGGACTGGCGTATAGCAATCAGCCCCAGCATTTT
CATQGLAYSNQPQHF
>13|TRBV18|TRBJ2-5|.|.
TGTGCCAGCTCACGAGACAGTTTTGAGACCCAGTACTTC
CASSRDSFETQYF
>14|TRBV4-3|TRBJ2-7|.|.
TGCGCCAGCAGCCACAGGACAGCCTCCTACGAGCAGTACTTC
CASSHRTASYEQYF
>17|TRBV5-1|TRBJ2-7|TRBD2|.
TGCGCCAGCAGCTCGACCGGGACTAGCGGGGGGGCTAACGAGCAGTACTTC
CASSSTGTSGGANEQYF
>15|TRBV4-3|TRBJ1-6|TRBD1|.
TGCGCCAGCAGCCAGGCCGGGACAGGGAGATCACCCCTCCACTTT
CASSQAGTGRSPLHF
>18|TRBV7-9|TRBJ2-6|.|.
TGTGCCAGCAGATCCTCTCAGGGCCAGACATCTGGGGCCAACGTCCTGACTTTC
CASRSSQGQTSGANVLTF
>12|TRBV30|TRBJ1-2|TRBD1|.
TGTGCCGGACAGGGGGGTAGCTATGGCTACACCTTC
CAGQGGSYGYTF
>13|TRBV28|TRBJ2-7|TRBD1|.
TGTGCCACCACGGGACAGGGATCGGGCGAGCAGTACTTC
CATTGQGSGEQYF
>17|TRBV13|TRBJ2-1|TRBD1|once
TGTGCCAGCAGCTTGTCTCGTGGGACAGGTATTATTAATGAGCAGTTCTTC
CASSLSRGTGIINEQFF
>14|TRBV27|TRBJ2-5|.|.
TGTGCCAGCAGTTTATGGGGCTACCAAGAGACCCAGTACTTC
CASSLWGYQETQYF
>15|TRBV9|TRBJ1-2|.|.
TGTGCCAGCAGCGGTCGGGGGATGGGGAACTATGGCTACACCTTC
CASSGRGMGNYGYTF
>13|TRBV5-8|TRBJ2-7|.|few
TGTGCCAGCAGCCCGAGCCGGGGCTACGAGCAGTACTTC
CASSPSRGYEQYF
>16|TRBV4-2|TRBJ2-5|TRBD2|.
TGTGCCAGCAGCCCGGGGGGACTAGCGGTTCAAGAGACCCAGTACTTC
CASSPGGLAVQETQYF
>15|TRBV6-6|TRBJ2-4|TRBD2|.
TGTGCCAGCAGTACGACTAGCGGGGTTGGTTACATTCAGTACTTC
CASSTTSGVGYIQYF
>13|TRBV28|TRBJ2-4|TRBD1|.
TGTGCCAGCAGTGGGACAGGGTGGGACATTCAGTACTTC
CASSGTGWDIQYF
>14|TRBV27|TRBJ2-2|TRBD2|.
TGTGCCAGCACTGGGACTAGCAGTACCGGGGAGCTGTTTTTT
CASTGTSSTGELFF
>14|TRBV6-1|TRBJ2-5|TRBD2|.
TGTGCCAGCAGCGCACTAGCGGTGGGGGGGACCCAGTACTTC
CASSALAVGGTQYF
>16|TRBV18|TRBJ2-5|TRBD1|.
TGTGCCAGCTCCCAGGGCCGGACAGGGGGATTGGAGACCCAGTACTTC
CASSQGRTGGLETQYF
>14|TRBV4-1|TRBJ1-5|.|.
TGCGCCAGCAGCTGGGGGGTCGGCAATCAGCCCCAGCATTTT
CASSWGVGNQPQHF
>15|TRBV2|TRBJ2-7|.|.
TGTGCCAGCAGTGGAGCTAGACAGGCAGGGAACGAGCAGTACTTC
CASSGARQAGNEQYF
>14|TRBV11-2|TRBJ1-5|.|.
TGTGCCAGCAGCTTAGGGTTAGCTAATCAGCCCCAGCATTTT
CASSLGLANQPQHF
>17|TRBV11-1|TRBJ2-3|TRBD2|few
TGTGCCAGCAGCTCCGGGACTAGCGGAACTAGCACAGATACGCAGTATTTT
CASSSGTSGTSTDTQYF
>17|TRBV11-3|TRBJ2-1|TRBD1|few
TGTGCCAGCAGCCCCGGACCGGGACAGGGAGTCTTCAATGAGCAGTTCTTC
CASSPGPGQGVFNEQFF
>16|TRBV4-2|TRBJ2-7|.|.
TGTGCCAGCAGCCAAGTTACGGCGACAGCCTCCTACGAGCAGTACTTC
CASSQVTATASYEQYF
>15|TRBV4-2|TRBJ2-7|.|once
TGTGCCAGCAGCCAAGAATACGCGGGGAGCGACGAGCAGTACTTC
CASSQEYAGSDEQYF
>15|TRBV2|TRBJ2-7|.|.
TGTGCCAGCAGTGACGACCCCAGGCGCGCCTACGAGCAGTACTTC
CASSDDPRRAYEQYF
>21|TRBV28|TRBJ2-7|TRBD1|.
TGTGCCAGCAGTTTTGGGGGACTTAGGACAGGGGGCTTCCCAAGGAAACGCGAGCAGTACTTC
CASSFGGLRTGGFPRKREQYF